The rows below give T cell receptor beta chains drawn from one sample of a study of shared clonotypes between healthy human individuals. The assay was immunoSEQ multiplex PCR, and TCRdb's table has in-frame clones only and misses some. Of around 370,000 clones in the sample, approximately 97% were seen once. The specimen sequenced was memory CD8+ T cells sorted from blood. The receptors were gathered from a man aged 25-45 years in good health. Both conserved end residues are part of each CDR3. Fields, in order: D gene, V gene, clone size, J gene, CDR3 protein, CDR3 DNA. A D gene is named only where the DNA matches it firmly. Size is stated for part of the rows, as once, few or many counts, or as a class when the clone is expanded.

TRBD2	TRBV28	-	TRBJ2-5	CASSLGLAGEETQYF	TGTGCCAGCAGCCTCGGGCTAGCGGGAGAAGAGACCCAGTACTTC
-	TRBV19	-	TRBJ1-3	CASSTTGPGNTIYF	TGTGCCAGTAGTACCACAGGGCCCGGAAACACCATATATTTT
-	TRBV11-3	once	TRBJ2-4	CASSLDYKNIQYF	TGTGCCAGCAGCTTAGACTACAAAAACATTCAGTACTTC
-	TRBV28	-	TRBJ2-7	CASSPRYEQYF	TGTGCCAGCAGTCCTCGTTACGAGCAGTACTTC
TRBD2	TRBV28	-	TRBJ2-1	CASSLFSSGSYNEQFF	TGTGCCAGCAGTTTATTCTCTAGCGGGAGCTACAATGAGCAGTTCTTC
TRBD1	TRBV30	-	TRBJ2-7	CAWSVGQGAYEQYF	TGTGCCTGGAGTGTAGGACAGGGGGCCTACGAGCAGTACTTC
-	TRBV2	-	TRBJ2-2	CASMTAGLTGELFF	TGTGCCAGCATGACGGCTGGCCTCACCGGGGAGCTGTTTTTT
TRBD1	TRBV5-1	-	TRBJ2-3	CASSLGGQAIDTQYF	TGCGCCAGCAGCTTGGGCGGACAGGCGATTGATACGCAGTATTTT
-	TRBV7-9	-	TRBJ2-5	CASSLGGLQTQYF	TGTGCCAGCAGCTTAGGTGGACTACAGACCCAGTACTTC
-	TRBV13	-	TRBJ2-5	CASSLVGIETQYF	TGTGCCAGCAGCTTAGTGGGGATTGAGACCCAGTACTTC
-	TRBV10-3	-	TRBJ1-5	CAISVTQGAGQPQHF	TGTGCCATCAGTGTTACGCAGGGCGCGGGTCAGCCCCAGCATTTT
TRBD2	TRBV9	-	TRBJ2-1	CASSGLAGVNEQFF	TGTGCCAGCAGTGGACTAGCGGGAGTCAATGAGCAGTTCTTC
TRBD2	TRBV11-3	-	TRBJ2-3	CASSSGLAGGVKDTQYF	TGTGCCAGCAGTTCGGGACTAGCGGGAGGGGTAAAAGATACGCAGTATTTT
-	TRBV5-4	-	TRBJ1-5	CASSRLGGNQPQHF	TGTGCCAGCAGCCGACTAGGGGGTAATCAGCCCCAGCATTTT
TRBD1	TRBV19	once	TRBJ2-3	CASRSGQGARGEVEDTQYF	TGTGCCAGTAGATCGGGACAGGGGGCGCGAGGAGAGGTTGAAGATACGCAGTATTTT
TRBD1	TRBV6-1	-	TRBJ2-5	CASAGTGKKETQYF	TGTGCCAGCGCCGGGACAGGAAAAAAAGAGACCCAGTACTTC
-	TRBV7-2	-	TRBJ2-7	CASSLDGGGTYEQYF	TGTGCCAGCAGCTTGGATGGGGGAGGAACCTACGAGCAGTACTTC
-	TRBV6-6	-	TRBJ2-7	CASSSTNVEQYF	TGTGCCAGCAGTTCCACTAACGTAGAGCAGTACTTC
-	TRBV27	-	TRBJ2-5	CASCRWGQETQYF	TGTGCCAGCTGTCGTTGGGGACAAGAGACCCAGTACTTC
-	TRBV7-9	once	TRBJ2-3	CASSPGGTDTQYF	TGTGCCAGCAGCCCAGGGGGCACAGATACGCAGTATTTT
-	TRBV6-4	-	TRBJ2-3	CATSRRWASDTQYF	TGTGCCACCTCAAGGCGGTGGGCGTCAGATACGCAGTATTTT
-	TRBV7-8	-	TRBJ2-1	CASSLYPLYGSYNEQFF	TGTGCCAGCAGCTTATATCCCCTCTATGGCTCCTACAATGAGCAGTTCTTC
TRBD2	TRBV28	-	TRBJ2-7	CASREGLAGLYEQYF	TGTGCCAGCAGAGAAGGACTAGCGGGACTCTACGAGCAGTACTTC
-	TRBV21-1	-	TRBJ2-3	CASSKERSGEEEDTQYF	TGTGCCAGCAGCAAAGAGAGGAGCGGGGAGGAGGAAGATACGCAGTATTTT
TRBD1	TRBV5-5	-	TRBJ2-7	CASSVDRGLYEQYF	TGTGCCAGCAGCGTAGACAGGGGCCTCTACGAGCAGTACTTC
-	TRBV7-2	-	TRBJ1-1	CASSLVLNTEAFF	TGTGCCAGCAGCTTAGTATTGAACACTGAAGCTTTCTTT
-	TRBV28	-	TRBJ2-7	CASSDSSYEQYF	TGTGCCAGCAGCGACAGTTCCTACGAGCAGTACTTC
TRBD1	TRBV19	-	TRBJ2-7	CASRPEDRGMYEQYF	TGTGCCAGTCGACCGGAAGACAGGGGTATGTACGAGCAGTACTTC
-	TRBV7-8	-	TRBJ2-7	CASSPVTYSMVGEQYF	TGTGCCAGCAGCCCTGTAACTTATAGTATGGTCGGGGAGCAGTACTTC
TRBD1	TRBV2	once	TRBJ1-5	CASSENRGVQPQHF	TGTGCCAGCAGTGAGAACAGGGGGGTTCAGCCCCAGCATTTT
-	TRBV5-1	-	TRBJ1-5	CASSPGHAGQPQHF	TGCGCCAGCAGTCCAGGGCACGCAGGGCAGCCCCAGCATTTT
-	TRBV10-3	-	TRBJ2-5	CAISGGRVDKETQYF	TGTGCCATCAGTGGGGGTCGGGTCGATAAAGAGACCCAGTACTTC
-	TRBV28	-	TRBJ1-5	CASTGRTNQPQHF	TGTGCCAGCACCGGACGGACTAATCAGCCCCAGCATTTT
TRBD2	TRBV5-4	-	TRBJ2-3	CASSSRLAGMADTQYF	TGTGCCAGCAGCTCCAGACTAGCGGGAATGGCAGATACGCAGTATTTT
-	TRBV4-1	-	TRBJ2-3	CASSLELNQVTSADTQYF	TGCGCCAGCAGCCTAGAACTAAACCAGGTGACATCCGCAGATACGCAGTATTTT
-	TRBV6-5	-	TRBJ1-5	CASSYSRREPQHF	TGTGCCAGCAGTTACTCGAGGCGGGAGCCCCAGCATTTT
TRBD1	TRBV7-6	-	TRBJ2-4	CASSLPDRLAKNIQYF	TGTGCCAGCAGCTTACCGGACAGGCTAGCCAAAAACATTCAGTACTTC
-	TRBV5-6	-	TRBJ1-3	CASSLAGFGNTIYF	TGTGCCAGCAGCTTGGCAGGTTTTGGAAACACCATATATTTT
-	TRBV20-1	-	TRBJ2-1	CSALRGDEQFF	TGCAGTGCTCTCCGCGGGGATGAGCAGTTCTTC
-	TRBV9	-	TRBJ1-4	CASSVLTSGLYEKLFF	TGTGCCAGCAGCGTACTAACCTCTGGCCTTTATGAAAAACTGTTTTTT
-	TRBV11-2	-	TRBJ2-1	CASSLGGYNEQFF	TGTGCCAGCAGTCTAGGGGGCTACAATGAGCAGTTCTTC
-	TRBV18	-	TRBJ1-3	CASSPNPGNTIYF	TGTGCCAGCTCACCGAACCCTGGAAACACCATATATTTT
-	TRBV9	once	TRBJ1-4	CASSVMGDNEKLFF	TGTGCCAGCAGCGTAATGGGGGATAATGAAAAACTGTTTTTT
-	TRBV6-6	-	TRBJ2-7	CASSYTGYEQYF	TGTGCCAGCAGTTACACAGGGTACGAGCAGTACTTC
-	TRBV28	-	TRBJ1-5	CASSLFLGLRQPQHF	TGTGCCAGCAGTTTATTCCTAGGGCTGAGACAGCCCCAGCATTTT
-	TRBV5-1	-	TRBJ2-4	CASSWEPLKMAKNIQYF	TGCGCCAGCAGCTGGGAACCTCTTAAGATGGCCAAAAACATTCAGTACTTC
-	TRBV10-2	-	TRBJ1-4	CASSDKGPSEKLFF	TGCGCCAGCAGTGATAAAGGCCCGTCGGAAAAACTGTTTTTT
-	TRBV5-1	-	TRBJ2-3	CASSPLVGGRTDTQYF	TGCGCCAGCAGCCCTCTAGTGGGGGGGCGCACAGATACGCAGTATTTT
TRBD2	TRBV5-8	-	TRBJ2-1	CASSSRARGGASTYNEQFF	TGTGCCAGCAGCTCTAGGGCTAGGGGAGGGGCGTCTACCTACAATGAGCAGTTCTTC
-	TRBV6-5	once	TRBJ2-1	CATSWGSSYNEQFF	TGTGCCACCTCCTGGGGGAGCTCCTACAATGAGCAGTTCTTC
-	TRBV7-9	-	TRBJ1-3	CASSLAGTGNTIYF	TGTGCCAGCAGCTTAGCAGGGACAGGAAACACCATATATTTT
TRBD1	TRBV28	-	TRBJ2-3	CAASGTGALDTQYF	TGTGCCGCGTCCGGGACAGGGGCCCTAGATACGCAGTATTTT
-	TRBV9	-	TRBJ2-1	CASSVGANNEQFF	TGTGCCAGCAGCGTAGGTGCAAACAATGAGCAGTTCTTC
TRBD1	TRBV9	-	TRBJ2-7	CASSPQQGSKYEQYF	TGTGCCAGCAGCCCGCAACAGGGGTCAAAATACGAGCAGTACTTC
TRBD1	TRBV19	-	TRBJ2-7	CASAPGQGTYEQYF	TGTGCCAGTGCCCCGGGACAGGGTACCTACGAGCAGTACTTC
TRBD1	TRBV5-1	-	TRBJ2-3	CASSPPDRGGTDTQYF	TGCGCCAGCAGCCCTCCGGACAGGGGGGGCACAGATACGCAGTATTTT
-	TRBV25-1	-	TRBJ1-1	CASSGPLRGNTEAFF	TGTGCCAGCAGTGGCCCGCTTAGGGGGAACACTGAAGCTTTCTTT
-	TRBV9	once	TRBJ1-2	CASSASPRWEGYTF	TGTGCCAGCAGCGCTAGCCCTCGGTGGGAGGGCTACACCTTC
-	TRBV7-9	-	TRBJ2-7	CASSVDIYEQYF	TGTGCCAGCAGCGTAGACATTTACGAGCAGTACTTC